This T cell receptor (beta chain) stems from a study of blood T cell repertoires in COVID-19. Study background: The analysed material was cDNA or gDNA that came from T cells, B-cell-depleted T cells, or PBMCs.

Trimming took off 5 bases at V and 0 bases at J, with 21 bases between the two ends. The germline V gene has CDR1 SGHRS and CDR2 YFSETQ. There are 17 residues in the CDR3. Authors' data handling: Reference gene primers were amplified, and this amplification served to estimate nucleated cell counts. Sequenced by immunoSEQ multiplex PCR; TCRdb stores in-frame clones only, minus some. V, J and clone size were drawn from that table, and D and trimming were deduced from the DNA. The sample has about 120,000 clones; around 84% are singletons. Input material: peripheral blood. The receptor's source is a woman aged 40-49 years with acute or convalescent COVID-19. The gene calls are TRBV5-1 and TRBJ2-7, with a tentative D call TRBD2 (7 bases). CDR3 sequence: CASSHRGGAPGSYEQYF. CDR3 sequence (DNA): TGCGCCAGCAGTCATCGAGGGGGGGCCCCCGGCTCCTACGAGCAGTACTTC. Full variable domain (missing parts from reference TRBV5-1 and TRBJ2-7): KAGVTQTPRYLIKTRGQQVTLSCSPISGHRSVSWYQQTPGQGLQFLFEYFSETQRNKGNFPGRFSGRQFSNSRSEMNVSTLELGDSALYLCASSHRGGAPGSYEQYFGPGTRLTVT.